Detailed here is one TCR beta chain. These data come from a study of blood T cell repertoires in COVID-19. This CDR3 has 15 residues. Looked up from germline, CDR1 is MNHEY and CDR2 is SVGAGI. Trimming cost V 0 bases and J 4 bases; bases outside gene matches: 2. Profiling relied on immunoSEQ multiplex PCR, and the TCRdb table lists in-frame clones only, not all of them. In the table there are about 83,000 clones, around nine tenths of which are singletons. The sequence came from an older man with active or convalescent COVID-19. The sample consisted of peripheral blood. The chain combines TRBV6-5 with TRBJ1-3, with 8 bases matching TRBD1. The CDR3 sequence is CASSYSTGAGNTIYF. The DNA for the CDR3 is TGTGCCAGCAGTTACTCGACAGGGGCCGGAAACACCATATATTTT.